This T cell receptor (beta chain) was retrieved from a study of blood T cell repertoires in COVID-19. The overall study: The United States, Italy and Spain were the sources of the acute and convalescent COVID-19 samples. PBMCs, B-cell-depleted T cells, or T cells were the source of the cDNA or gDNA that made up the material.

A few counts support this clone. After removal of 4 bases from V and 9 bases from J, the junction contained 2 bases not matched to a gene. Germline V lookup: CDR1 SGHNT, CDR2 YENEEA. The CDR3 covers 11 residues. Original methodology: Amplification of reference gene primers provided the estimated nucleated cell counts. Clones were sequenced by immunoSEQ multiplex PCR, and TCRdb holds only the in-frame ones, with some missing. D and trimming were read from the DNA, whereas the V and J calls and clone size are those reported in that table. Of 150,000 to 180,000 clones in the sample, 80% to 90% were seen once.

Sequencing used peripheral blood. The receptor was isolated from a woman between 40 and 55 years old with acute or convalescent COVID-19. The chain uses TRBV11-3 and TRBJ2-7; TRBD1 aligns across 8 bases. CDR3 coding DNA: TGTGCCAGCAGCTCCGGACAGGGGCAGTACTTC. As protein: CASSSGQGQYF.